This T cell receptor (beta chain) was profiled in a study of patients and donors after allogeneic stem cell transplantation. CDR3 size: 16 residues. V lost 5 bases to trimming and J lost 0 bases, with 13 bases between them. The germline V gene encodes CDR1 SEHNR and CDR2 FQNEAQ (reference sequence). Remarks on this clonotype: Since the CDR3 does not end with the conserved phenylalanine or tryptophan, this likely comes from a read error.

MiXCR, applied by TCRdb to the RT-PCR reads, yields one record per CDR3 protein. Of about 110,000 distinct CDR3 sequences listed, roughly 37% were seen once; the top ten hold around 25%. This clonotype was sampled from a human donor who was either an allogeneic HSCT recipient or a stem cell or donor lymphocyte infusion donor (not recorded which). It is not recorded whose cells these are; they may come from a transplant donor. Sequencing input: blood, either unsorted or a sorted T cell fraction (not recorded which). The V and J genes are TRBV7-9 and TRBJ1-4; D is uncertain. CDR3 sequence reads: CASSMRKVATNEKLFI. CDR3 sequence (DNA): TGTGCCAGCAGCATGAGGAAAGTTGCAACTAATGAAAAACTGTTTATT.